Below, 6 T cell receptor beta chains from the same sample are listed, as sequenced in a study of graft-versus-host responses after intestinal transplantation. Data came from immunoSEQ multiplex PCR; TCRdb stores just in-frame clones and leaves some out. This table holds tens of thousands of clones, around 90% found once. The antigens of these receptors remain unknown. Specimen: unstimulated CD4+ T cells sorted from spleen or lymph node cells, collected before intestinal transplant. The receptors were sampled from a human donor who received an intestinal transplant.

CDR3 in amino acids: CASSLGSSGGTDTQYF. CDR3 DNA sequence: TGTGCCAGCAGCTTAGGCAGCAGCGGGGGCACAGATACGCAGTATTTT. J is TRBJ2-3 and V is TRBV7-9, with TRBD2 matching over 7 bases. The CDR3 has 16 residues. V gave up 1 base and J gave up 1 base; unmatched junction bases: 5. Germline V gives CDR1 SEHNR, CDR2 FQNEAQ (reference sequence).

This chain uses TRBV19 with TRBJ2-7; tentatively, D is TRBD2 (7 bases). CDR1 is LNHDA, CDR2 SQIVND, per germline (reference sequence). With 8 bases removed from V and 0 bases from J, the gap between germline ends came to 17 bases. This CDR3 is 15 amino acids long. The CDR3 DNA follows: TGTGCCAGTCGGCGAAGGGGGGGCGACTCCTACGAGCAGTACTTC. Translated, it gives CASRRRGGDSYEQYF.

This chain connects TRBV5-4 to TRBJ2-5, with 11 bases matching TRBD2. Losses at the gene ends were 2 bases for V and 5 bases for J; bases not matched to a gene: 5. Germline CDR1 is SGHNT and CDR2 is YYREEE (reference sequence). The length of the CDR3 is 15 residues. CDR3 sequence reads: CASSFLGTSGETQYF. As DNA, the CDR3 is TGTGCCAGCAGCTTCCTCGGGACTAGCGGCGAGACCCAGTACTTC.

This clone was seen just once. V gene TRBV7-2 combines with J gene TRBJ1-1; D unresolved. The CDR3 sequence is 15 residues long. V lost 7 bases and J 4 bases, leaving 19 bases between the germline ends. The germline V gene has CDR1 SGHTA and CDR2 FQGNSA. The CDR3 loop reads CASKPGGVMGTEAFF. Written as DNA, the CDR3 is TGTGCCAGCAAACCGGGCGGGGTTATGGGCACTGAAGCTTTCTTT.

The chain employs TRBV11-1 and TRBJ2-7; 9 bases fit TRBD2. This CDR3 has 15 amino acids. Germline V gene data show CDR1 as SGHAT and CDR2 as FQDESV (reference sequence). The J segment lost 6 bases and the V segment lost 0 bases, leaving 6 bases of the junction unmatched. The CDR3 nucleotides are TGTGCCAGCAGCTTAGCGACGGGACTAGCTTCCGAGCAGTACTTC. This codes for CASSLATGLASEQYF.

The chain employs TRBV4-1 and TRBJ1-4; the D is unclear. The CDR3 consists of 14 residues. Germline loops: CDR1 MGHRA, CDR2 YSYEKL. Trimming pared 1 base from V and 8 bases from J, leaving 11 bases between. DNA of the CDR3: TGCGCCAGCAGCCAAGGAGGGTTGGAGGAAAAACTGTTTTTT. Amino acid sequence: CASSQGGLEEKLFF.